This TCR beta chain was sequenced in a study of PD-L1 blockade in urothelial cancer. The CDR3 covers 14 residues. Deletions cut 4 bases from V and 4 bases from J, with 9 bases between. Germline V gives CDR1 SGDLS, CDR2 YYNGEE. Produced via immunoSEQ multiplex PCR; TCRdb's table is partial and in-frame only. Among tens of thousands of clones, 90% were seen once, and the ten largest hold more than 8%. The chain couples TRBV9 to TRBJ1-6; perhaps TRBD1 as D (5 bases). The TCR originated in a man between 60 and 75 years old with urothelial cancer. The sample here was PBMCs, taken around atezolizumab (anti-PD-L1) treatment. The CDR3 coding sequence is TGTGCCAGCAGCCTCGGGGGATATAATTCACCCCTCCACTTT. This gives the protein CASSLGGYNSPLHF.